A selection of T cell receptor beta chains follows, all from one sample in a study of follicular helper T cells after annual influenza vaccination. TCRdb's copy holds only in-frame clones and misses some; the assay was immunoSEQ multiplex PCR. The sample shows 9,400 or so clones, over 80% of them seen only once. The source was CXCR5+ CD38- circulating T follicular helper cells from blood, collected on the day of influenza vaccination. These receptors came from an adult who received the influenza vaccine. The CDR3 runs from the conserved cysteine through the conserved F or W. A D gene is named only where the DNA matches it firmly.

TRBV7-3,NA,TRBJ2-1,CASSLDQGNEQFF
TRBV7-9,NA,TRBJ1-1,CASSLELGVTEAFF
TRBV10-3,NA,TRBJ2-1,CAISWQEHEQFF
TRBV7-8,NA,TRBJ1-2,CASSLAQGGLGGYTF
TRBV9,TRBD1,TRBJ1-2,CASSVGDRYNYGYTF
TRBV19,NA,TRBJ1-1,CASSLIGGTEAFF
TRBV5-4,NA,TRBJ2-1,CASSLGGAGVDEQFF
TRBV10-1,TRBD2,TRBJ2-1,CASNRLADYNEQFF
TRBV5-1,TRBD2,TRBJ2-1,CASSSGTSGKSSYNEQFF
TRBV28,NA,TRBJ1-3,CASNDGNTIYF
TRBV5-1,TRBD1,TRBJ1-2,CASSPVDRDNYGYTF
TRBV4-2,TRBD2,TRBJ2-1,CASSQELAGGFDEQFF
TRBV5-4,NA,TRBJ1-2,CASSFGAGYGYTF
TRBV15,TRBD2,TRBJ2-5,CATSRGPGREETQYF
TRBV11-3,NA,TRBJ2-3,CASSSRGTDTQYF
TRBV7-8,TRBD1,TRBJ1-1,CASSFSDRGRGAFF
TRBV10-3,TRBD1,TRBJ1-1,CAISEPKTGGSTEAFF
TRBV15,NA,TRBJ1-1,CATSIIMMNTEAFF
TRBV18,NA,TRBJ1-2,CASSPSPQGHGYTF
TRBV20-1,NA,TRBJ2-7,CSAREGYEQYF
TRBV11-2,TRBD1,TRBJ1-2,CASSLDLGQGAAGYTF
TRBV27,TRBD2,TRBJ2-3,CASSPKGGTSGRADTQYF
TRBV6-1,NA,TRBJ2-3,CASSVRDTSADTQYF
TRBV2,NA,TRBJ2-7,CASIRQPYEQYF
TRBV5-1,TRBD2,TRBJ2-1,CASSPNGLASNEQFF
TRBV15,NA,TRBJ1-1,CATSRDPNTEAFF
TRBV5-1,TRBD2,TRBJ2-1,CASSSPSGRASSYNEQFF
TRBV6-1,TRBD2,TRBJ2-7,CASKIPSGMGEQYF
TRBV18,TRBD1,TRBJ1-5,CASSQTGAGNQPQHF
TRBV7-8,TRBD1,TRBJ1-2,CASSLDRGEGGYTF
TRBV4-1,TRBD1,TRBJ1-4,CASSLTGTGWGNEKLFF
TRBV7-2,NA,TRBJ1-3,CASRGGGLGNTIYF
TRBV15,TRBD1,TRBJ2-4,CATSPPGTGRVNIQYF
TRBV11-1,NA,TRBJ2-7,CASSFGVVGYEQYF
TRBV7-3,NA,TRBJ2-3,CASSLTIGESTDTQYF
TRBV11-2,NA,TRBJ2-5,CASSLWQGETQYF
TRBV4-2,NA,TRBJ1-4,CASSQDVQTGDEKLFF
TRBV6-1,NA,TRBJ2-4,CASSEGHLAKNIQYF
TRBV11-2,NA,TRBJ2-2,CASGGGTGELFF
TRBV11-2,TRBD2,TRBJ2-3,CASSLRSGSGTDTQYF
TRBV28,TRBD1,TRBJ2-3,CASSGPGTGTDTQYF